This T cell receptor (beta chain) was recovered during a study of T-cell reconstitution after alpha-beta-depleted transplantation in children. For TCRbeta, the library was prepared with unique molecular identifiers. TCRdb processed the PCR reads anew with MiXCR; each CDR3 protein has one entry. The sample lists a few hundred thousand distinct CDR3 sequences, 27% seen once, with 35% to 40% in the top ten. Comments on this clonotype: Its specificity is unknown.

General study results and limits: There were reportedly several hundred expanded graft clones from which alpha-beta T cells came about two months after transplant. The origin of high day-60 TCRbeta diversity in some patients lay in surviving recipient T cells and thymic progenitors. A year had passed since transplant, and T-cell counts and diversity by then came mostly from newly produced T cells.

This CDR3 is 14 amino acids long. Germline lookup yields CDR1 SGHAT and CDR2 FQNNGV. Trimming removed 6 bases at V and 7 bases at J, with 15 bases between. This receptor was taken from a boy younger than two with Wiskott-Aldrich syndrome, due to receive a stem cell transplant. Sequenced material: PBMCs, taken before TCRalphabeta/CD19-depleted stem cell transplant. This chain uses TRBV11-2 with TRBJ2-2; D unclear. Here the CDR3 DNA reads TGTGCCAGCAGACCCATACTGGCCGGCGGGGAGCTGTTTTTT. Translated, it gives CASRPILAGGELFF. The full variable domain, completed using reference TRBV11-2 and TRBJ2-2, is EAGVAQSPRYKIIEKRQSVAFWCNPISGHATLYWYQQILGQGPKLLIQFQNNGVVDDSQLPKDRFSAERLKGVDSTLKIQPAKLEDSAVYLCASRPILAGGELFFGEGSRLTVL.